The clone carrying this TCR beta chain appeared many times. Its matching antigen is unknown. RNA transcripts gave rise to amplified TCR beta CDR3 regions. Primed by the HTBI set, a first-round RT-PCR was run on the TCR CDR3. Via MiXCR, TCRdb re-called the multiplex PCR reads, giving one row per CDR3 protein. The data contain more than 500,000 distinct CDR3 sequences, 13% to 15% of them seen just once; the ten biggest clones take up around 13%. The data stem from a study of T cells in Graves' hyperthyroidism and ophthalmopathy. The study's findings and limits: Before onset, ophthalmopathy was predicted by the model a median about 6.2 months earlier.

This CDR3 is 12 amino acids long. Germline CDR1 reads MNHEY; CDR2 reads SMNVEV (reference sequence). Trimming took 5 bases from V and 0 from J, leaving 2 bases between them. This chain joins TRBV27 and TRBJ2-1; D not certain. Sequencing used blood. The TCR comes from a woman between 40 and 50 years old with Graves' hyperthyroidism. The CDR3 here is CASSNSYNEQFF. In nucleotides, the CDR3 is TGTGCCAGCAGTAACTCCTACAATGAGCAGTTCTTC.